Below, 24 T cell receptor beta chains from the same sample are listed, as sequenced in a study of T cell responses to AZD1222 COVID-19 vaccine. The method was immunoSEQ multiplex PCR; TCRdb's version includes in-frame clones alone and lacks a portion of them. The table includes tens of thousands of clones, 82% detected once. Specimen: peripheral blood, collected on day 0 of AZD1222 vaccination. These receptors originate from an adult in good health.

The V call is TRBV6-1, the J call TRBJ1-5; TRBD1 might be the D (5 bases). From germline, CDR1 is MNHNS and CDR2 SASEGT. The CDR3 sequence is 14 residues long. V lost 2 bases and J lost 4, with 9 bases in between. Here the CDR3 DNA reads TGTGCCAGCAGTGAACTGGGACCAAATCAGCCCCAGCATTTT. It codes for CASSELGPNQPQHF.

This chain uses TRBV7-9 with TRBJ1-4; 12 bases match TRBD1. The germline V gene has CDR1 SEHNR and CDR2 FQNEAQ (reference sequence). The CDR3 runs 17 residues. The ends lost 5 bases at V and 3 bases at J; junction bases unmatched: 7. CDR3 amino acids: CASSDRDRGHSNEKLFF. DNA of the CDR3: TGTGCCAGCAGCGACCGGGACAGGGGGCACTCTAATGAAAAACTGTTTTTT. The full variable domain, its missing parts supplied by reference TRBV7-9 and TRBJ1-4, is DTGVSQNPRHKITKRGQNVTFRCDPISEHNRLYWYRQTLGQGPEFLTYFQNEAQLEKSRLLSDRFSAERPKGSFSTLEIQRTEQGDSAMYLCASSDRDRGHSNEKLFFGSGTQLSVL.

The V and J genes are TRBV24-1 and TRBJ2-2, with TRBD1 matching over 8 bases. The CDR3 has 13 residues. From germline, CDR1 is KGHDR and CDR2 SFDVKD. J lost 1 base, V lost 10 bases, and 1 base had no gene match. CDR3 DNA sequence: TGTGCCACGACAGGGGTGAACACCGGGGAGCTGTTTTTT. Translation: CATTGVNTGELFF.

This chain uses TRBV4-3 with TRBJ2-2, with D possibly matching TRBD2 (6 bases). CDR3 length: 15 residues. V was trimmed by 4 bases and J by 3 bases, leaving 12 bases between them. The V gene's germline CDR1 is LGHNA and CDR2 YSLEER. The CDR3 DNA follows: TGCGCCAGCAGCCGCCGAAGCGGGTACACCGGGGAGCTGTTTTTT. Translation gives CASSRRSGYTGELFF.

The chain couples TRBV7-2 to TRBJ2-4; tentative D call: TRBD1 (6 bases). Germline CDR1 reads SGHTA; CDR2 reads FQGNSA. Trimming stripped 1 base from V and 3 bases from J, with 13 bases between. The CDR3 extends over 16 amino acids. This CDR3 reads CASSLGAGEGKNIQYF. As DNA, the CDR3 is TGTGCCAGCAGCTTAGGGGCAGGGGAAGGCAAAAACATTCAGTACTTC.

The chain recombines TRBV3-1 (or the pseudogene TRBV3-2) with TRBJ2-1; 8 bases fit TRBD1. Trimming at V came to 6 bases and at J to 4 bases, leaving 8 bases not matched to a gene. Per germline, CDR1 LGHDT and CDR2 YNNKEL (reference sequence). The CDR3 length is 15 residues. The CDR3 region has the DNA TGTGCCAGCAGTCCTGACAGGGGATCTTACAATGAGCAGTTCTTC. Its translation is CASSPDRGSYNEQFF.

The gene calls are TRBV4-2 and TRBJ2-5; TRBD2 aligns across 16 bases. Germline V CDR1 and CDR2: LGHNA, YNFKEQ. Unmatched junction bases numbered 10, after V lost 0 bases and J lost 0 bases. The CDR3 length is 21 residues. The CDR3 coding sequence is TGTGCCAGCAGCCAAGAGAGGGGACTAGCGGGAGGGATTCAGTACCAAGAGACCCAGTACTTC. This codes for CASSQERGLAGGIQYQETQYF.

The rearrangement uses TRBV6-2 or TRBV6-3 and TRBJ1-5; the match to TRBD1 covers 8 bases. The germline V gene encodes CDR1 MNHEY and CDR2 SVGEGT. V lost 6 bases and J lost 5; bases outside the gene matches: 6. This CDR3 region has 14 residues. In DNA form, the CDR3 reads TGTGCCAGCAGCCAACAGGGGGGACATCAGCCCCAGCATTTT. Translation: CASSQQGGHQPQHF.

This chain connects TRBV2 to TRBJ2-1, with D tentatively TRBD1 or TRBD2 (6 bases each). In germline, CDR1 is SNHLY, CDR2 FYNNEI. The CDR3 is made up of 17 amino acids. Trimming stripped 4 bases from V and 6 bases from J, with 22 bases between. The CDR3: CASSVIGGPSTLNEQFF. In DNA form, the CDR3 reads TGTGCCAGCAGTGTGATTGGGGGGCCCTCCACTCTCAATGAGCAGTTCTTC.

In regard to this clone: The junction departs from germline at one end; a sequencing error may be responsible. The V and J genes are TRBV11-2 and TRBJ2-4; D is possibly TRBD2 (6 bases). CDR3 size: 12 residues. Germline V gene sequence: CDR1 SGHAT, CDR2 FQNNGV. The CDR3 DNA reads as TGTGCCAGCAGCTTACAAGCGGGCCTCGAAGACTTC. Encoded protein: CASSLQAGLEDF.

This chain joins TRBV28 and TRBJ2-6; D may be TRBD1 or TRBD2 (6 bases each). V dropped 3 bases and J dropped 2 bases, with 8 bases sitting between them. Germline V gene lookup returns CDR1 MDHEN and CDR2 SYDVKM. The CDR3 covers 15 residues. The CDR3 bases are TGTGCCAGCAGTTTGAGGGGGGCTGGGGCCAACGTCCTGACTTTC. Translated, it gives CASSLRGAGANVLTF.

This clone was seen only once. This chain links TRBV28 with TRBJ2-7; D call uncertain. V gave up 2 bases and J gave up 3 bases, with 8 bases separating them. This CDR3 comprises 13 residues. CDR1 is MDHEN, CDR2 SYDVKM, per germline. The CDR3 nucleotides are TGTGCCAGCAGTTTACCCTCCGACTACGAGCAGTACTTC. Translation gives CASSLPSDYEQYF.

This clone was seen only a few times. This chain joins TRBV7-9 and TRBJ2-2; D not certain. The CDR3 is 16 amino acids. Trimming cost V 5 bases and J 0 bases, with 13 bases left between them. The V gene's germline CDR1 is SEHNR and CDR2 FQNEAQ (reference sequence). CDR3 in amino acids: CASSIPPPTNTGELFF. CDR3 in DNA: TGTGCCAGCAGCATACCGCCCCCGACGAACACCGGGGAGCTGTTTTTT.

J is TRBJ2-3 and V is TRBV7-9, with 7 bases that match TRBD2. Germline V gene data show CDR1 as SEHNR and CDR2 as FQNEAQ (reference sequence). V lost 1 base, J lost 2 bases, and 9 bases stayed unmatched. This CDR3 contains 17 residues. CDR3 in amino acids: CASSLGASGHYTDTQYF. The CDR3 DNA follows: TGTGCCAGCAGCTTAGGGGCTAGCGGACACTACACAGATACGCAGTATTTT.

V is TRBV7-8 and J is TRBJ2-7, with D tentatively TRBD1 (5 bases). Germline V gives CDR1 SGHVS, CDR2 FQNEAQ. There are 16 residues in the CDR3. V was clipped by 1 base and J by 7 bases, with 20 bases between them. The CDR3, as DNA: TGTGCCAGCAGCTTAGAGGGGCCCAGTCTACTGGGGGAGCAGTACTTC. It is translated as CASSLEGPSLLGEQYF.

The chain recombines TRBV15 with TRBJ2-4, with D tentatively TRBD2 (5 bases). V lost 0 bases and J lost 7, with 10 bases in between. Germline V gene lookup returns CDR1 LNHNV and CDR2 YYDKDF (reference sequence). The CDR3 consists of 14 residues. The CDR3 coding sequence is TGTGCCACCAGCAGAGACCGTGGCGGGAACATTCAGTACTTC. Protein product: CATSRDRGGNIQYF.

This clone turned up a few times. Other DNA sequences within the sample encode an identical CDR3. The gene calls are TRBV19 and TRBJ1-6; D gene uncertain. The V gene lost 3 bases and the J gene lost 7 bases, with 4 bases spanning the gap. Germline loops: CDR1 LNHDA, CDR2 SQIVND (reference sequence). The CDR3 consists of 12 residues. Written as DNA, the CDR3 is TGTGCCAGTAGTATCCAAAATTCACCCCTCCACTTT. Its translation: CASSIQNSPLHF. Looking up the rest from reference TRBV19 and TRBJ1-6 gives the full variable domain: DGGITQSPKYLFRKEGQNVTLSCEQNLNHDAMYWYRQDPGQGLRLIYYSQIVNDFQKGDIAEGYSVSREKKESFPLTVTSAQKNPTAFYLCASSIQNSPLHFGNGTRLTVT.

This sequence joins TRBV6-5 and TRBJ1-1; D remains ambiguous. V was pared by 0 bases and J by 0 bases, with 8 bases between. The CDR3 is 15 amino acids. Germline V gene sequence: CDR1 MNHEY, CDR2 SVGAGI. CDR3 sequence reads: CASSYSASMNTEAFF. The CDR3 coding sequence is TGTGCCAGCAGTTACTCCGCCTCCATGAACACTGAAGCTTTCTTT.

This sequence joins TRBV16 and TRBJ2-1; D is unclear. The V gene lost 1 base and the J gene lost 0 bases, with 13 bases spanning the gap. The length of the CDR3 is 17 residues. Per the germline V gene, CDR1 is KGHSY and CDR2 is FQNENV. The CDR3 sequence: CASSQLYYRSSYNEQFF. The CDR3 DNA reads TGTGCCAGCAGCCAATTGTACTACCGAAGCTCCTACAATGAGCAGTTCTTC.

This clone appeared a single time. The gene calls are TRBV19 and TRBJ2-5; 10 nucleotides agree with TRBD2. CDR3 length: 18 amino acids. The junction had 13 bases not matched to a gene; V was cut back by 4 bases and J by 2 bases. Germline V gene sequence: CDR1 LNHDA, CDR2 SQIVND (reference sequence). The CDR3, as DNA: TGTGCCAGTAGTAACCCCCCCCTACTAGCGGGGATTCAAGAGACCCAGTACTTC. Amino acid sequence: CASSNPPLLAGIQETQYF.

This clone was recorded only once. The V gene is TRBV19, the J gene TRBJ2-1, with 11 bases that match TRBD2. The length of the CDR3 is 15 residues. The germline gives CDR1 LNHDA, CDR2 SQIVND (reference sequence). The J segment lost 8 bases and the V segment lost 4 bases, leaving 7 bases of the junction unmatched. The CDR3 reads CASSRLAGSGHEQFF. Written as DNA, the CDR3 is TGTGCCAGTAGTAGACTAGCGGGGTCAGGCCATGAGCAGTTCTTC.

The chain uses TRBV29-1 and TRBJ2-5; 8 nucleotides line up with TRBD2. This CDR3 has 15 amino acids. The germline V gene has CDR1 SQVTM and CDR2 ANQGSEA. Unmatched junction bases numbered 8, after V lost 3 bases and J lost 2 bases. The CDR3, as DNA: TGCAGCGTTGAGGCGGGGGGAGTATGGCAAGAGACCCAGTACTTC. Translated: CSVEAGGVWQETQYF.

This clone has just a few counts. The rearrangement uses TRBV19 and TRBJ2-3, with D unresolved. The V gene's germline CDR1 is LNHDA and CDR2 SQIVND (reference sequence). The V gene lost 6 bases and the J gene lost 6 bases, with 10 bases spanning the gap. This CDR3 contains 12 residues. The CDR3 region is CASSPLGDTQYF. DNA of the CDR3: TGTGCCAGTAGCCCCCTGGGGGATACGCAGTATTTT.

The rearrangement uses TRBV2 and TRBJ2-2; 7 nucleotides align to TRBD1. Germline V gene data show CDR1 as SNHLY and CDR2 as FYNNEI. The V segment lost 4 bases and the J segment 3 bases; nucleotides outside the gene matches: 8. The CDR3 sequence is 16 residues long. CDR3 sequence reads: CASSGLRGGDTGELFF. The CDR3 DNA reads TGTGCCAGCAGTGGTTTGAGAGGGGGCGACACCGGGGAGCTGTTTTTT. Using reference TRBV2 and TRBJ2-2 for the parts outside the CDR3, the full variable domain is EPEVTQTPSHQVTQMGQEVILRCVPISNHLYFYWYRQILGQKVEFLVSFYNNEISEKSEIFDDQFSVERPDGSNFTLKIRSTKLEDSAMYFCASSGLRGGDTGELFFGEGSRLTVL.